The clone carrying this T cell receptor beta chain was detected only a few times. Its target is unknown. The data were taken from a study of Ad26.COV2.S vaccination and SARS-CoV-2 variants. General observations from the study: Recipients given vaccine exceeded placebo recipients in spike-specific TCR breadth. TCR breadth and depth estimates may have understated total T cell responses. Non-spike TCR breadth was similar in vaccine and placebo recipients.

The germline V and J ends were trimmed by 5 bases and 5 bases, with 12 bases remaining between them. Germline CDR1 reads SGHTA; CDR2 reads FQGNSA. The CDR3 spans 13 residues. TCRdb's table, derived via immunoSEQ multiplex PCR, lists solely in-frame clones and lacks some. This table has about 97,000 clones, roughly 75% appearing once. Sequences were derived from peripheral blood, sampled after recovery from COVID-19. This chain links TRBV7-2 with TRBJ2-5; TRBD1 is a possible D gene (6 bases). The TCR originated in a human donor who had recovered from COVID-19. DNA for the CDR3: TGTGCCAGCAGCCCACAGGGAAGCGAGACCCAGTACTTC. Translated: CASSPQGSETQYF.